The clone carrying this T cell receptor beta chain was seen a single time. As originally analysed: Reference gene primer amplification in the assay estimated nucleated cell counts. Libraries were prepared by immunoSEQ multiplex PCR; TCRdb keeps only in-frame clonotypes and omits some of them. V and J calls and clone size are given by that table; D and trimming were obtained from the DNA. The sample carries a few hundred thousand clones, about 90% recorded once. From germline, CDR1 is SGHRS and CDR2 YFSETQ. Trimming pared 0 bases from V and 9 bases from J, leaving 18 bases between. CDR3 length equals 15 residues. The sample originates from a study of blood T cell repertoires in COVID-19. In the study overall: Samples taken during acute and convalescent COVID-19 were collected in the United States, Italy and Spain. PBMCs, B-cell-depleted T cells, or T cells provided the cDNA or gDNA that made up the material.

This clonotype was obtained from a woman between 55 and 75 years old with COVID-19, enrolled during active disease. Material: peripheral blood. The chain couples TRBV5-1 to TRBJ1-2, with unresolved D. The chain's CDR3 is CASSLAAAGTRSYTF. Written as DNA, the CDR3 is TGCGCCAGCAGCTTGGCTGCAGCCGGCACCAGGAGCTACACCTTC. Based on the CDR3 plus reference TRBV5-1 and TRBJ1-2, the full variable domain is KAGVTQTPRYLIKTRGQQVTLSCSPISGHRSVSWYQQTPGQGLQFLFEYFSETQRNKGNFPGRFSGRQFSNSRSEMNVSTLELGDSALYLCASSLAAAGTRSYTFGSGTRLTVV.